This T cell receptor (beta chain) derives from a study of control samples from healthy donors and cancer patients. The data were produced by immunoSEQ multiplex PCR, yet TCRdb's version contains in-frame clones alone and is incomplete. There are approximately 30,000 clones in the sample; approximately 94% occur only once, and 5% to 8% lies in the top ten. The CDR3 covers 13 residues. The V gene's germline CDR1 is LNHDA and CDR2 SQIVND (reference sequence). The V and J ends lost 7 bases and 7 bases respectively, with 14 bases between them. This chain connects TRBV19 to TRBJ1-5; D possibly corresponds to TRBD1 (6 bases). This clonotype originated in a man aged 55 to 69 in good health. The sample was blood. The CDR3 is CASKGGVRQPQHF. The CDR3 DNA reads as TGTGCCAGTAAGGGGGGGGTAAGACAGCCCCAGCATTTT.